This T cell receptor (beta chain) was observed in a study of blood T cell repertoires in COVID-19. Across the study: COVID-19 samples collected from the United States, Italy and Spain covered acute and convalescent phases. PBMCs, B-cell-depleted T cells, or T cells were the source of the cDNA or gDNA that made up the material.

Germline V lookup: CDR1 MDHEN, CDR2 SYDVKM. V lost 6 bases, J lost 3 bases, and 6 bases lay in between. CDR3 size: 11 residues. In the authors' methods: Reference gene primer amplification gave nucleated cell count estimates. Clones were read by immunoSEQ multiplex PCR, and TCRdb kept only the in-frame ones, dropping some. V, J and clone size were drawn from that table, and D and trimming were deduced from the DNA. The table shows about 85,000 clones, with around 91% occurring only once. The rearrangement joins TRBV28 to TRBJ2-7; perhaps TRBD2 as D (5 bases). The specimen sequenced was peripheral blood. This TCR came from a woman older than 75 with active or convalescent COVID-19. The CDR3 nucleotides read TGTGCCAGCAGACGGGGCTACGAGCAGTACTTC. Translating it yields CASRRGYEQYF.